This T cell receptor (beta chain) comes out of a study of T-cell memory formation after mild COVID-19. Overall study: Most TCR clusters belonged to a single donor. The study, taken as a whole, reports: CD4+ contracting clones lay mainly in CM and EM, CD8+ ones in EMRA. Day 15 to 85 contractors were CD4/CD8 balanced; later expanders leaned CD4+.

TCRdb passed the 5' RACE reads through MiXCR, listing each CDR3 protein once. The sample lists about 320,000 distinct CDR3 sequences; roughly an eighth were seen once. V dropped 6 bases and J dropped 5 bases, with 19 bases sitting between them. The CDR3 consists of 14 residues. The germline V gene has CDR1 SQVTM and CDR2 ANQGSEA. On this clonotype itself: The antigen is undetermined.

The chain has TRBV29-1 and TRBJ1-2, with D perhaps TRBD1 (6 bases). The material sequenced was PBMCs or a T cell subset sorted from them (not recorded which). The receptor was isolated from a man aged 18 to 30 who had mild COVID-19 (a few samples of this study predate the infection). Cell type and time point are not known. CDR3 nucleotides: TGCAGCGTACCGCCACAGGGACCCTTTTATGGCTACACCTTC. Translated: CSVPPQGPFYGYTF.